This T cell receptor beta chain derives from a study of shared clonotypes between healthy human individuals. Study at large: Serving as donors were two women and three men, whose ages spanned 18 to 49. Study results and caveats: Sequencing depth was expected to affect clonotype sharing among donors.

This clone appeared a few times. The antigen is unknown. Germline CDR1 and CDR2: MDHEN and SYDVKM. Trimming removed 7 bases at V and 1 base at J, with 10 bases between. There are 13 residues in the CDR3. The repertoire was sequenced with immunoSEQ multiplex PCR; TCRdb's copy has only in-frame clones and lacks some. Found here are about 1 million clones, around 74% of them singletons; the top ten hold about 1.4%. Sequences were obtained from memory CD4+ T cells sorted from blood. Subset indicated: CD45RA-negative fraction. J is TRBJ1-1 and V is TRBV28, with unresolved D. This sequence was found in a man aged 18 to 30 in good health. The DNA of the CDR3 is TGTGCCAGCATAAAGTCCGGGAACACTGAAGCTTTCTTT. It is translated as CASIKSGNTEAFF.